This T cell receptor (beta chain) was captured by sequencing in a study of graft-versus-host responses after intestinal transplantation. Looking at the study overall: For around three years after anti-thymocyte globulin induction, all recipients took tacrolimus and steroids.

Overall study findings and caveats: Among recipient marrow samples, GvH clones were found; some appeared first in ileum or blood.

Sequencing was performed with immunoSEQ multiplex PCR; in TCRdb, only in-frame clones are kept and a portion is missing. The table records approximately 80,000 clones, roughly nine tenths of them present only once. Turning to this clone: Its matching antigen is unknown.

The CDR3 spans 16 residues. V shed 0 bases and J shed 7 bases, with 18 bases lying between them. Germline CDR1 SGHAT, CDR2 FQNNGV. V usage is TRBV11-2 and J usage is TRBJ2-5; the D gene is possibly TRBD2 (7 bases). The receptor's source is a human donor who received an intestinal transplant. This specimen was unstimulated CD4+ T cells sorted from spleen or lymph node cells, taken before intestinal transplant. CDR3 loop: CASSLEGLGGRATQYF. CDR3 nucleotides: TGTGCCAGCAGCTTAGAAGGTTTAGGGGGGAGGGCGACCCAGTACTTC.